This TCR beta chain was sequenced in a study of vaccination and CD4 T cells after COVID-19. Germline V CDR1 and CDR2: MNHEY, SVGAGI. V was shortened by 0 bases and J by 5 bases, with 7 bases between the two germline ends. This CDR3 contains 14 residues. The Oncomine TCR Beta short-read assay sequenced DNA from cultured CD4+ T cells. TCRdb re-derived calls from the PCR reads in MiXCR, one entry per CDR3 protein. The data show approximately 12,000 distinct CDR3 sequences, about 48% seen once. Treatment noted: 10-day PBMC culture with coronavirus spike peptide pools or control peptides (ViraFEST assay). There are a few counts of this clonotype. Its antigen is still unknown.

Material: CD4+ T cells from blood, cultured in vitro. The clonotype was recovered from a human donor who had recovered from COVID-19. The rearrangement uses TRBV6-5 and TRBJ1-4, with D hard to call. The CDR3 bases are TGTGCCAGCAGTTACTCCGGGCCGAATGAAAAACTGTTTTTT. The encoded protein is CASSYSGPNEKLFF.